This record concerns one T cell receptor (beta chain) sequence. Its specificity is not known. These data belong to a study of siplizumab effects on memory and regulatory T cells. Regarding the study as a whole: With siplizumab, cumulative frequency of CD4+ memory-derived alloreactive sequences dropped significantly.

Sequencing of each sample assayed 75,000 to 100,000 TCR templates. TCRdb's copy holds only in-frame clones and misses some; the assay was immunoSEQ multiplex PCR. This table holds about 100,000 clones, roughly 94% found once. The CDR3 runs 14 residues. Germline V CDR1 and CDR2: MNHNS, SASEGT. V lost 6 bases to trimming and J lost 5 bases; unmatched junction nucleotides: 5. The sample taken for sequencing was Tregs sorted from blood. This TCR was sampled from a human donor in good health. The gene calls are TRBV6-1 and TRBJ2-2, with TRBD1 identical over 8 bases. The CDR3: CASSRTGITGELFF. The CDR3 DNA follows: TGTGCCAGCAGCCGGACAGGGATAACCGGGGAGCTGTTTTTT.